Below are 29 T cell receptor beta chains sequenced from a single sample in a study of T-cell memory formation after mild COVID-19. MiXCR, applied by TCRdb to the 5' RACE reads, yields one record per CDR3 protein. The sample consists of about 200,000 distinct CDR3 sequences, approximately 16% of them appearing once. The sequenced sample was PBMCs or a T cell subset sorted from them (not recorded which). Receptors were obtained from an adult woman who had mild COVID-19 (a few samples of this study predate the infection). Cell type and time point are not known.

The chain joins TRBV4-3 to TRBJ2-1; TRBD2 matches 10 bases. CDR1 and CDR2 (germline): LGHNA, YSLEER. The CDR3 length is 16 residues. V shed 2 bases and J 14 bases; nucleotides not matched to a gene: 15. DNA for the CDR3: TGCGCCAGCAGCCAACTCCCGCTAGCGGGAGATAGGGTGGAGTTCTTC. Its protein is CASSQLPLAGDRVEFF.

This rearrangement joins TRBV29-1 to TRBJ2-5; TRBD1 agrees at 7 bases. Looked up from germline, CDR1 is SQVTM and CDR2 is ANQGSEA. V lost 7 bases, J lost 5 bases, and 7 bases stayed unmatched. This CDR3 spans 12 amino acids. In DNA form, the CDR3 reads TGCAGCGCATCGAGGGGGCGCGAGACCCAGTACTTC. Protein product: CSASRGRETQYF.

This clonotype was seen a few times. This rearrangement joins TRBV24-1 to TRBJ2-1, with a possible D match to TRBD2 (7 bases). The CDR3 is 15 amino acids. The germline V and J ends were trimmed by 4 bases and 9 bases, with 18 bases remaining between them. Germline CDR1 KGHDR, CDR2 SFDVKD. As DNA, the CDR3 is TGTGCCACCAGTGACATTCAAGGGGGGGGTACTGAGCAGTTCTTC. It specifies CATSDIQGGGTEQFF.

This clonotype came up a few times. V is TRBV3-1 and J is TRBJ2-5; possibly TRBD2 for D (7 bases). This CDR3 is 12 amino acids long. V lost 10 bases and J 5 bases, leaving 14 bases between the germline ends. The germline V gene encodes CDR1 LGHDT and CDR2 YNNKEL (reference sequence). CDR3 protein: CATAGARETQYF. CDR3 bases: TGTGCCACCGCGGGGGCTCGGGAGACCCAGTACTTC.

This clonotype was counted at least ten times. The chain carries TRBV7-6 and TRBJ2-1, with 13 bases that match TRBD2. V trimming: 5 bases; J trimming: 7 bases; junction bases outside the gene matches: 8. The CDR3 is made up of 16 amino acids. Per germline, CDR1 SGHVS and CDR2 FNYEAQ. The CDR3 region is CASSQRLAGGVNEQFF. The DNA for the CDR3 is TGTGCCAGCAGCCAAAGACTAGCGGGGGGTGTGAATGAGCAGTTCTTC.

The CDR3 DNA sequence: TGTGCCAGCACCCACCTCGGGAGGGGGAGGGAGTACGAGCAGTACTTC. It codes for CASTHLGRGREYEQYF. The gene calls are TRBV12-3 or TRBV12-4 and TRBJ2-7; the match to TRBD2 covers 8 bases. The CDR3 extends over 16 amino acids. V was clipped by 7 bases and J by 4 bases; unmatched bases: 15.

This clonotype was detected only a few times. The rearrangement uses TRBV5-1 and TRBJ1-3; D unresolved. The CDR3 length is 16 residues. Germline V CDR1 and CDR2: SGHRS, YFSETQ. With 1 base removed from V and 2 bases from J, the gap between germline ends came to 13 bases. CDR3 region: CASSLSPGNAGNTIYF. The DNA for the CDR3 is TGCGCCAGCAGCTTGTCCCCGGGTAACGCTGGAAACACCATATATTTT.

This chain connects TRBV12-3 or TRBV12-4 to TRBJ2-7; no clear D gene. The CDR3 runs 15 residues. Trimming took off 6 bases at V and 3 bases at J, with 18 bases between the two ends. The CDR3 DNA sequence: TGTGCCAGCAGATACGGACCGCTGAGTAGCTACGAGCAGTACTTC. As protein: CASRYGPLSSYEQYF.

This chain connects TRBV5-1 to TRBJ2-7; 8 bases fit TRBD2. The CDR3 is 17 residues long. The ends lost 7 bases at V and 2 bases at J; junction bases unmatched: 17. Germline V lookup: CDR1 SGHRS, CDR2 YFSETQ. In DNA, the CDR3 is TGCGCCAGCCGAGCGGGCAGAAGTACGGGACTAGCCTACGAGCAGTACTTC. Protein product: CASRAGRSTGLAYEQYF.

This rearrangement joins TRBV24-1 to TRBJ1-2, with D tentatively TRBD1 (5 bases). V was shortened by 4 bases and J by 8 bases, with 10 bases between the two germline ends. CDR1 is KGHDR, CDR2 SFDVKD, per germline. The CDR3 is 12 amino acids. CDR3 nucleotide sequence: TGTGCCACCAGTGAAAAGGGGTTGGGCTACACCTTC. This translates into CATSEKGLGYTF.

This clonotype is labeled medium-sized. At one of its ends the junction is not consistent with the germline gene, which may arise from a read error. The CDR3 nucleotides read TGTGCCAGCAGTTCAACAGGGGGCTCCTACGAGCAGTACTTC. Amino acid sequence: CASSSTGGSYEQYF. The V gene is TRBV5-1, the J gene TRBJ2-7; TRBD1 aligns across 8 bases. The germline CDR1 and CDR2 sequences are SGHRS and YFSETQ. The length of the CDR3 is 14 residues.

The chain uses TRBV19 and TRBJ1-1; D possibly corresponds to TRBD1 (5 bases). V was clipped by 6 bases and J by 0 bases, with 11 bases between them. The CDR3 is 14 residues long. From germline, CDR1 is LNHDA and CDR2 SQIVND (reference sequence). CDR3 protein: CASRGETMNTEAFF. The CDR3 region has the DNA TGTGCCAGTAGGGGGGAGACTATGAACACTGAAGCTTTCTTT.

This clonotype came up a few times. The chain recombines TRBV5-4 with TRBJ1-1; D might be TRBD1 (6 bases). Germline V CDR1 and CDR2: SGHNT, YYREEE (reference sequence). V lost 4 bases, J lost 6 bases, and 13 bases lay in between. This CDR3 is 13 amino acids long. The DNA for the CDR3 is TGTGCCAGCAGCACCGACAGGTCCGCTGAAGCTTTCTTT. Amino acids: CASSTDRSAEAFF.

This clonotype was recorded a few times. This chain joins TRBV5-1 and TRBJ1-3; D perhaps matches TRBD1 (6 bases). CDR1 SGHRS and CDR2 YFSETQ come from the germline V gene. Trimming took off 3 bases at V and 4 bases at J, with 14 bases between the two ends. The CDR3 loop spans 15 amino acids. CDR3 sequence reads: CASSSQEGEGNTIYF. CDR3 DNA: TGCGCCAGCAGCTCCCAGGAGGGGGAAGGAAACACCATATATTTT. The full variable domain, with the rest looked up from reference TRBV5-1 and TRBJ1-3, is KAGVTQTPRYLIKTRGQQVTLSCSPISGHRSVSWYQQTPGQGLQFLFEYFSETQRNKGNFPGRFSGRQFSNSRSEMNVSTLELGDSALYLCASSSQEGEGNTIYFGEGSWLTVV.

This clonotype was detected a few times. The chain uses TRBV7-2 and TRBJ1-3; 9 nucleotides line up with TRBD1. Germline-derived CDR1 and CDR2 are SGHTA and FQGNSA. CDR3 length: 14 residues. V lost 5 bases and J lost 4; bases outside the gene matches: 3. The CDR3 loop reads CASSPGTGGNTIYF. CDR3 coding DNA: TGTGCCAGCAGCCCGGGGACAGGGGGAAACACCATATATTTT.

V is TRBV4-2 and J is TRBJ2-1, with 14 bases lining up with TRBD2. This CDR3 is built from 17 residues. V shed 4 bases, J shed 8 bases, and the junction held 10 bases outside the gene matches. Germline V CDR1 and CDR2: LGHNA, YNFKEQ. The CDR3 region has the DNA TGTGCCAGCAGCCCAACCCCGGGACTAGCGGGAGAAGATGAGCAGTTCTTC. As protein: CASSPTPGLAGEDEQFF.

The chain uses TRBV7-2 and TRBJ2-7; the D is unclear. Looked up from germline, CDR1 is SGHTA and CDR2 is FQGNSA. Trimming took 5 bases from V and 4 from J, leaving 6 bases between them. The CDR3 runs to 11 residues. The CDR3 reads CASSRMYEQYF. The DNA for the CDR3 is TGTGCCAGCAGCCGAATGTACGAGCAGTACTTC.

This sequence joins TRBV5-1 and TRBJ2-7, with D perhaps TRBD1 or TRBD2 (5 bases each). Trimming removed 3 bases at V and 0 bases at J, with 10 bases between. Germline CDR1 and CDR2: SGHRS and YFSETQ. This CDR3 contains 14 residues. The chain's CDR3 is CASSWGPSSYEQYF. For the CDR3, the DNA is TGCGCCAGCAGCTGGGGACCTAGCTCCTACGAGCAGTACTTC. The full variable domain, in which reference TRBV5-1 and TRBJ2-7 provide the parts outside the CDR3, is KAGVTQTPRYLIKTRGQQVTLSCSPISGHRSVSWYQQTPGQGLQFLFEYFSETQRNKGNFPGRFSGRQFSNSRSEMNVSTLELGDSALYLCASSWGPSSYEQYFGPGTRLTVT.

The chain uses TRBV11-2 and TRBJ1-4; a possible D gene is TRBD1 (6 bases). Between the trimmed V and J ends, which lost 5 bases and 5 bases, there was a span of 12 bases. This CDR3 has 14 residues. The germline gives CDR1 SGHAT, CDR2 FQNNGV. CDR3 DNA: TGTGCCAGCAGCACCTCCACAGGGAATGAAAAACTGTTTTTT. This sequence encodes CASSTSTGNEKLFF.

This clonotype was detected a few times. The V gene is TRBV30, the J gene TRBJ2-7, with 9 nucleotides matching TRBD2. The CDR3 length is 15 residues. The J segment lost 5 bases and the V segment lost 1 base, leaving 9 bases of the junction unmatched. Germline CDR1 reads GTSNPN; CDR2 reads SVGIG (reference sequence). The CDR3 protein is CAWSDGGLAGNEQYF. Written as DNA, the CDR3 is TGTGCCTGGAGTGACGGGGGACTAGCCGGAAACGAGCAGTACTTC.

This clonotype was detected only a few times. The rearrangement links TRBV5-5 to TRBJ2-1, with D perhaps assigned TRBD1 or TRBD2 (5 bases each). This CDR3 region has 15 residues. Germline CDR1 SGHKS, CDR2 YYEKEE (reference sequence). V lost 1 base to trimming and J lost 2 bases, with 10 bases between them. Here the CDR3 reads CASSLWQGPYNEQFF. The CDR3 bases are TGTGCCAGCAGCTTGTGGCAGGGACCCTACAATGAGCAGTTCTTC.

This chain connects TRBV2 to TRBJ1-5; no definite D call. V gave up 8 bases and J gave up 0 bases, with 8 bases separating them. Germline V lookup: CDR1 SNHLY, CDR2 FYNNEI. This CDR3 has 13 residues. CDR3 amino acids: CASLLDSNQPQHF. CDR3 bases: TGTGCCAGCTTGCTCGATAGCAATCAGCCCCAGCATTTT.

This clonotype was picked up one time. The J gene is TRBJ1-3, the V gene TRBV7-2, with 8 bases matching TRBD1. V dropped 4 bases and J dropped 4; count of bases not matched to a gene: 6. This CDR3 spans 15 amino acids. Germline V gene data show CDR1 as SGHTA and CDR2 as FQGNSA. CDR3 bases: TGTGCCAGCAGCTCGCAGGGGGCTACAGGAAACACCATATATTTT. This encodes CASSSQGATGNTIYF.

The rearrangement uses TRBV7-3 and TRBJ2-5; D unclear. The germline V gene encodes CDR1 SGHTA and CDR2 FQGTGA. V shed 0 bases and J shed 5 bases, with 10 bases lying between them. The CDR3 extends over 14 amino acids. The CDR3 is CASSLTSPGETQYF. As DNA, the CDR3 is TGTGCCAGCAGCTTAACCAGCCCCGGGGAGACCCAGTACTTC.

The rearrangement links TRBV12-3 or TRBV12-4 to TRBJ2-7; D gene ambiguous. Trimming removed 3 bases from V and 0 bases from J, with 12 bases in between. The CDR3 spans 15 residues. The CDR3 region has the DNA TGTGCCAGCAGTTTGGGAAGGACGAGCTCCTACGAGCAGTACTTC. Residues: CASSLGRTSSYEQYF.

This clonotype was picked up a small number of times. The J gene is TRBJ2-4, the V gene TRBV6-5; 9 bases agree with TRBD1. Losses at the gene ends were 6 bases for V and 6 bases for J; bases not matched to a gene: 12. Germline V lookup: CDR1 MNHEY, CDR2 SVGAGI. The length of the CDR3 is 16 residues. In DNA form, the CDR3 reads TGTGCCAGCAGGCCGACCGGGACAGGGTTGAGAAACATTCAGTACTTC. Protein sequence: CASRPTGTGLRNIQYF.

This clonotype was counted ten times or more. The chain has TRBV10-3 and TRBJ2-5, with D possibly called TRBD1 or TRBD2 (5 bases each). Germline V CDR1 and CDR2: ENHRY, SYGVKD. The CDR3 loop spans 17 amino acids. With 6 bases removed from V and 6 bases from J, the gap between germline ends came to 26 bases. The chain's CDR3 is CAIRRASERHGTQTQYF. CDR3 DNA: TGTGCCATCAGGCGGGCCTCGGAGCGGCATGGGACGCAGACCCAGTACTTC.

This clonotype was counted between two and nine times. The chain is built from TRBV20-1 and TRBJ2-1; TRBD2 agrees at 7 bases. The CDR3 length is 14 residues. Germline CDR1 and CDR2: DFQATT and SNEGSKA (reference sequence). The V gene end was trimmed by 2 bases and the J gene end by 4 bases; junction bases not matched to a gene: 5. CDR3 region: CSARKRGRYNEQFF. DNA for the CDR3: TGCAGTGCTAGAAAGCGGGGTCGGTACAATGAGCAGTTCTTC.

This clonotype was recorded a few times. V usage is TRBV3-1 and J usage is TRBJ1-1; 9 nucleotides align to TRBD1. V trimming: 1 base; J trimming: 4 bases; junction bases outside the gene matches: 1. CDR1 and CDR2 from the germline V gene are LGHDT and YNNKEL (reference sequence). This CDR3 contains 14 residues. CDR3 coding DNA: TGTGCCAGCAGCCAAGCGGGACAGGGCACTGAAGCTTTCTTT. It specifies CASSQAGQGTEAFF.